This T cell receptor beta chain stems from a study of PD-1 blockade in classical Hodgkin lymphoma. Germline V CDR1 and CDR2: SNHLY, FYNNEI. V was shortened by 9 bases and J by 0 bases, with 17 bases between the two germline ends. CDR3 length: 16 amino acids. The time point here: newly diagnosed, previously untreated cHL patient sample. The CD8+ T cells came from thawed PBMCs through magnetic negative selection. Only in-frame clones appear in the TCRdb table, and some are missing; sequencing was by immunoSEQ multiplex PCR. The data contain 3,000 to 4,000 clones, 80% of them seen just once; the ten biggest clones take up about 17%.

The sequence was collected from a human donor with classical Hodgkin lymphoma. Sequencing was done on a sample of CD8+ T cells from blood. This chain links TRBV2 with TRBJ2-2; no reliable D call. CDR3 protein: CARQKGDNSNTGELFF. CDR3 nucleotide sequence: TGTGCCAGGCAAAAAGGAGACAATTCGAACACCGGGGAGCTGTTTTTT.